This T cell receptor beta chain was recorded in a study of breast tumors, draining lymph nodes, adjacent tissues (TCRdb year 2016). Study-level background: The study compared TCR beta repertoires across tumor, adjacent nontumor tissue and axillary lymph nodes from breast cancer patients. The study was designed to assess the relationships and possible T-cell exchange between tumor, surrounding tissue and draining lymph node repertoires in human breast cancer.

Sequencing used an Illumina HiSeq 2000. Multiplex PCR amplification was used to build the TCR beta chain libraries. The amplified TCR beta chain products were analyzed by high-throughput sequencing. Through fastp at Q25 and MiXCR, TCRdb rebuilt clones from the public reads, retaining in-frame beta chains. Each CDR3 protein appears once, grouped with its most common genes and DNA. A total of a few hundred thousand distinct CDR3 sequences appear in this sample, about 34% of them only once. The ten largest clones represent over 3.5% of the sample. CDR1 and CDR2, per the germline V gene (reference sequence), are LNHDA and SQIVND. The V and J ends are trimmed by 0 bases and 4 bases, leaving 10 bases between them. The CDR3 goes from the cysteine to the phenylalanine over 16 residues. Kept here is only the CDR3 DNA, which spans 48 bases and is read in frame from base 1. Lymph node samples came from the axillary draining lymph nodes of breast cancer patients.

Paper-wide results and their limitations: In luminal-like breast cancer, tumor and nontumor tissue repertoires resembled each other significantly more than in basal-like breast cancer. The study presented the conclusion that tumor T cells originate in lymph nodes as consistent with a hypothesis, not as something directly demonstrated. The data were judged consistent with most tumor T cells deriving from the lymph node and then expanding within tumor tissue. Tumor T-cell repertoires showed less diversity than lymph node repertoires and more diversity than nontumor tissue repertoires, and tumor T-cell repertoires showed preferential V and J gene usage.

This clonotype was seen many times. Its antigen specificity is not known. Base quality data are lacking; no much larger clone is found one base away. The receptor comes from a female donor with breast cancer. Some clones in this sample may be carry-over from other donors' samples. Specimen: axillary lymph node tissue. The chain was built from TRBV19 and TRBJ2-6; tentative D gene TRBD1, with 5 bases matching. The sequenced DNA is TGTGCCAGTAGTATAGACCAGGGAACCGGGGCCAACGTCCTGACTTTC. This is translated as CASSIDQGTGANVLTF.